This record concerns one T cell receptor (beta chain) sequence. Assay: immunoSEQ multiplex PCR; the TCRdb copy retains only in-frame clones and omits some. The sample lists approximately 72,000 clones, 89% occurring once. The record originates from a study of blood T cell repertoires in COVID-19. As for the study in general: Samples representing acute and convalescent COVID-19 were sourced from the United States, Italy and Spain. T cells, B-cell-depleted T cells, or PBMCs supplied cDNA or gDNA.

The CDR3 totals 14 residues. V lost 5 bases and J 1 base, leaving 11 bases between the germline ends. Germline V lookup: CDR1 LNHNV, CDR2 YYDKDF (reference sequence). The V gene is TRBV15, the J gene TRBJ1-1; maybe TRBD1 (5 bases). The receptor was isolated from a man between 60 and 75 years old with acute or convalescent COVID-19. The sample taken for sequencing was peripheral blood. CDR3 coding DNA: TGTGCCACCAGCTACAGGAGCCGGAACACTGAAGCTTTCTTT. The encoded protein is CATSYRSRNTEAFF.